These 25 T cell receptor beta chains originate from one sample sequenced in a study of blood T cell repertoires in COVID-19. Only in-frame clones appear in the TCRdb table, and some are missing; sequencing was by immunoSEQ multiplex PCR. This sample carries 70,000 to 95,000 clones, 89% of them seen once, and the ten largest clones take approximately 2.2%. The sequencing sample was made of peripheral blood. The origin of the receptors is a middle-aged man with acute or convalescent COVID-19.

V gene TRBV6-1 combines with J gene TRBJ2-7, with 9 bases fitting TRBD1. Trimming took 0 bases from V and 5 from J; bases not matched to a gene: 11. Germline values: CDR1 MNHNS, CDR2 SASEGT. This CDR3 has 17 residues. The CDR3 sequence is CASSEARGTGSRHEQYF. For the CDR3, the DNA is TGTGCCAGCAGTGAAGCGCGGGGGACAGGGAGTCGCCACGAGCAGTACTTC.

V gene TRBV5-1 combines with J gene TRBJ1-6; D unresolved. This CDR3 comprises 18 residues. Germline V gives CDR1 SGHRS, CDR2 YFSETQ. V lost 1 base and J 0 bases, leaving 14 bases between the germline ends. CDR3 sequence: CASSLRTSSSSYNSPLHF. The CDR3 region has the DNA TGCGCCAGCAGCTTGAGAACGTCTTCTAGCTCCTATAATTCACCCCTCCACTTT.

This rearrangement joins TRBV29-1 to TRBJ2-7, with 9 bases identical to TRBD1. Losses at the gene ends were 4 bases for V and 2 bases for J; bases not matched to a gene: 6. Looked up from germline, CDR1 is SQVTM and CDR2 is ANQGSEA. The CDR3 length is 14 residues. CDR3 loop: CSVAGTGTTYEQYF. CDR3 DNA: TGCAGCGTTGCTGGGACAGGGACCACCTACGAGCAGTACTTC.

The genes are TRBV19 and TRBJ1-5; D may be TRBD1 (5 bases). Trimming removed 8 bases from V and 4 bases from J, with 12 bases in between. Germline V lookup: CDR1 LNHDA, CDR2 SQIVND (reference sequence). This CDR3 has 13 residues. CDR3 sequence reads: CASGAVLNQPQHF. The CDR3 coding sequence is TGTGCCAGTGGGGCGGTCCTTAATCAGCCCCAGCATTTT.

This clone was counted only a few times. DNA of the CDR3: TGTGCCACCAGCAGAGATAGGGGACAGGGTCGGTACAATGAGCAGTTCTTC. This sequence encodes CATSRDRGQGRYNEQFF. The chain has TRBV15 and TRBJ2-1; TRBD1 matches 9 bases. The J segment lost 4 bases and the V segment lost 0 bases, leaving 7 bases of the junction unmatched. Germline-derived CDR1 and CDR2 are LNHNV and YYDKDF (reference sequence). The CDR3 is 17 amino acids.

The chain has TRBV20-1 and TRBJ2-7; perhaps TRBD1 as D (5 bases). The V gene's germline CDR1 is DFQATT and CDR2 SNEGSKA (reference sequence). The CDR3 runs to 11 residues. V was clipped by 5 bases and J by 2 bases, with 7 bases between them. CDR3 region: CSAEGAYEQYF. CDR3 bases: TGCAGTGCTGAAGGGGCCTACGAGCAGTACTTC.

The chain combines TRBV19 with TRBJ1-5; TRBD1 is a possible D gene (6 bases). V was clipped by 6 bases and J by 1 base, with 13 bases between them. The CDR3 covers 15 residues. Germline V gene sequence: CDR1 LNHDA, CDR2 SQIVND (reference sequence). The CDR3 nucleotides are TGTGCCAGTAGCGAGGACAGCGTGAGCAATCAGCCCCAGCATTTT. It codes for CASSEDSVSNQPQHF.

The chain combines TRBV6-5 with TRBJ1-5; a possible D gene is TRBD1 (5 bases). CDR1 is MNHEY and CDR2 is SVGAGI in the germline V gene. CDR3 size: 15 residues. Deletions cut 11 bases from V and 7 bases from J, with 24 bases between. The CDR3 coding sequence is TGTGCCTTACACCCGGGGGTAGGGCCAGGGCAGCCCCAGCATTTT. It encodes CALHPGVGPGQPQHF.

This clone was seen once. The V call is TRBV4-1, the J call TRBJ2-3; 7 bases match TRBD1. Losses at the gene ends were 1 base for V and 5 bases for J; bases not matched to a gene: 6. There are 15 residues in the CDR3. Germline V gives CDR1 MGHRA, CDR2 YSYEKL. CDR3 region: CASSQATGFLDTQYF. Here the CDR3 DNA reads TGCGCCAGCAGCCAAGCGACAGGGTTTTTAGATACGCAGTATTTT.

The genes are TRBV6-1 and TRBJ1-2; D is unresolved. V was shortened by 2 bases and J by 9 bases, with 7 bases between the two germline ends. The CDR3 length is 11 residues. The germline gives CDR1 MNHNS, CDR2 SASEGT. CDR3 bases: TGTGCCAGCAGTGAAAACTTGAGCTACACCTTC. Its protein is CASSENLSYTF.

The chain recombines TRBV18 with TRBJ2-5; 7 bases agree with TRBD2. This CDR3 is 14 amino acids long. Germline lookup yields CDR1 KGHSH and CDR2 LQKENI. J gave up 5 bases and V 3 bases, and 6 bases lay outside the gene matches. The CDR3, as DNA: TGTGCCAGCTCACCCGAGCGGGGCTGGGAGACCCAGTACTTC. It is translated as CASSPERGWETQYF.

This clone has a single count. The V and J genes are TRBV3-1 (or the pseudogene TRBV3-2) and TRBJ2-2; TRBD1 agrees at 9 bases. V gave up 1 base and J gave up 7 bases; unmatched junction bases: 10. CDR1 is LGHDT and CDR2 is YNNKEL in the germline V gene (reference sequence). The CDR3 runs to 17 residues. CDR3 sequence reads: CASSQVTGGYLYGELFF. CDR3 in DNA: TGTGCCAGCAGCCAAGTAACAGGGGGCTATTTATACGGGGAGCTGTTTTTT.

The chain combines TRBV7-9 with TRBJ2-3; 7 nucleotides line up with TRBD1. The germline CDR1 and CDR2 sequences are SEHNR and FQNEAQ (reference sequence). V gave up 4 bases and J gave up 4 bases; unmatched junction bases: 17. CDR3 length equals 18 residues. CDR3 protein: CASSSIRRQGHHSDTQYF. The CDR3 DNA follows: TGTGCCAGCAGCTCTATTCGCCGACAGGGCCACCATTCAGATACGCAGTATTTT.

The V and J genes are TRBV4-1 and TRBJ1-2; D is ambiguous. From germline, CDR1 is MGHRA and CDR2 YSYEKL. Trimming stripped 0 bases from V and 0 bases from J, with 17 bases between. The CDR3 extends over 18 amino acids. CDR3 in DNA: TGCGCCAGCAGCCAAGAAGGTTTCAGCACTAGAGCTAACTATGGCTACACCTTC. Protein product: CASSQEGFSTRANYGYTF.

The chain uses TRBV6-6 and TRBJ2-7; 9 bases align to TRBD2. This CDR3 contains 16 residues. J lost 5 bases, V lost 0 bases, and 8 bases had no gene match. Germline V lookup: CDR1 MNHNY, CDR2 SVGAGI (reference sequence). CDR3 nucleotides: TGTGCCAGCAGTTACTCGGGGCTAGCGGGGTTCCACGAGCAGTACGTC. This codes for CASSYSGLAGFHEQYV.

This clone was found once. In DNA, the CDR3 is TGTGCCAGCAGCACCCGACAGAGTAATCAGCCCCAGCATTTT. Translation: CASSTRQSNQPQHF. The genes are TRBV5-4 and TRBJ1-5, with D perhaps TRBD1 (5 bases). V lost 4 bases, J lost 4 bases, and 12 bases lay in between. This CDR3 has 14 residues. From germline, CDR1 is SGHNT and CDR2 YYREEE (reference sequence).

This sequence joins TRBV9 and TRBJ2-1, with no clear D. The CDR3 spans 16 residues. The germline V gene encodes CDR1 SGDLS and CDR2 YYNGEE. The germline V and J ends were trimmed by 4 bases and 3 bases, with 17 bases remaining between them. CDR3 coding DNA: TGTGCCAGCAGCTCCCCCCAGACTCCAATCTACAATGAGCAGTTCTTC. Residues: CASSSPQTPIYNEQFF.

J is TRBJ2-1 and V is TRBV7-2; TRBD1 matches 8 bases. Germline loops: CDR1 SGHTA, CDR2 FQGNSA. The junction had 10 bases not matched to a gene; V was cut back by 5 bases and J by 4 bases. There are 16 residues in the CDR3. The CDR3 reads CASSQPGQGIYNEQFF. CDR3 sequence (DNA): TGTGCCAGCAGCCAGCCAGGACAGGGTATTTACAATGAGCAGTTCTTC.

This chain links TRBV5-1 with TRBJ1-1, with TRBD1 matching over 8 bases. The CDR3 runs 13 residues. Germline loops: CDR1 SGHRS, CDR2 YFSETQ. V gave up 1 base and J gave up 4 bases; unmatched junction bases: 0. This CDR3 reads CASSLQGATEAFF. For the CDR3, the DNA is TGCGCCAGCAGCTTGCAGGGGGCCACTGAAGCTTTCTTT.

V gene TRBV4-1 combines with J gene TRBJ2-3, with 11 bases lining up with TRBD2. The CDR3 loop spans 19 amino acids. Trimming removed 0 bases from V and 0 bases from J; junction bases left unmatched: 8. The V gene's germline CDR1 is MGHRA and CDR2 YSYEKL. CDR3 residues: CASSQDITSGGASTDTQYF. The CDR3 DNA follows: TGCGCCAGCAGCCAAGATATCACTAGCGGGGGTGCTAGCACAGATACGCAGTATTTT.

The chain combines TRBV28 with TRBJ1-1; D is perhaps TRBD1 (6 bases). The V end was cut by 5 bases, the J end by 4 bases, with 14 bases between. Germline V CDR1 and CDR2: MDHEN, SYDVKM. CDR3 length equals 14 residues. The CDR3 loop is CASSTAGVSTEAFF. The CDR3 region has the DNA TGTGCCAGCAGTACAGCAGGGGTGAGCACTGAAGCTTTCTTT.

The genes are TRBV29-1 and TRBJ2-1; 10 nucleotides align to TRBD1. There are 13 residues in the CDR3. V lost 5 bases, J lost 7 bases, and 5 bases stayed unmatched. Germline-derived CDR1 and CDR2 are SQVTM and ANQGSEA. CDR3 loop: CSVRTGGRNEQFF. The CDR3 nucleotides are TGCAGCGTTCGGACAGGGGGGAGGAATGAGCAGTTCTTC.

V and J are TRBV27 and TRBJ1-2; 12 bases match TRBD1. This CDR3 contains 16 residues. Germline V gene data show CDR1 as MNHEY and CDR2 as SMNVEV (reference sequence). V trimming: 9 bases; J trimming: 4 bases; junction bases outside the gene matches: 12. CDR3 region: CASSPGQGAWVYGYTF. The CDR3 coding sequence is TGTGCCAGTTCTCCGGGACAGGGGGCGTGGGTCTATGGCTACACCTTC.

The gene calls are TRBV7-2 and TRBJ1-2; 7 nucleotides agree with TRBD1. Germline CDR1 SGHTA, CDR2 FQGNSA. The CDR3 loop spans 15 amino acids. V shed 1 base and J 6 bases; nucleotides not matched to a gene: 8. The CDR3 coding sequence is TGTGCCAGCAGCTTAGAGATCCAGGGGGTGAATGGCTACACCTTC. Translating it yields CASSLEIQGVNGYTF.

CDR3 protein: CASSLISGGQPQHF. The CDR3 nucleotides read TGCGCCAGCAGCTTGATCTCAGGGGGTCAGCCCCAGCATTTT. This chain joins TRBV5-1 and TRBJ1-5, with 7 bases identical to TRBD1. The CDR3 loop spans 14 amino acids. Unmatched junction bases numbered 4, after V lost 1 base and J lost 6 bases. Germline V gives CDR1 SGHRS, CDR2 YFSETQ.